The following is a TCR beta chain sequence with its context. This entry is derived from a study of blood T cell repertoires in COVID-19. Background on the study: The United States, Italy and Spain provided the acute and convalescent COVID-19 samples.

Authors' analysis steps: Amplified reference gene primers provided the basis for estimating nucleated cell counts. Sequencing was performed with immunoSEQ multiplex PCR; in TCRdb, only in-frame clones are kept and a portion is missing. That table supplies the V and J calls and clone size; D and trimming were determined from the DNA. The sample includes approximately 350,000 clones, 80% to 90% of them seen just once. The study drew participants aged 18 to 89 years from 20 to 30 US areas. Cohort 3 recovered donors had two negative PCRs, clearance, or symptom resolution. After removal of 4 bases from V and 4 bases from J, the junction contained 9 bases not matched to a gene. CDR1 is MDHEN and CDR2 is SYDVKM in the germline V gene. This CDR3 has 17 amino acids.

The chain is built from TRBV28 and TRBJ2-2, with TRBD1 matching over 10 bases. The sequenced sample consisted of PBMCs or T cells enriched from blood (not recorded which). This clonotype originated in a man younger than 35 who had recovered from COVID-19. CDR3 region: CASSSPPGQGTTGELFF. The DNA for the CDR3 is TGTGCCAGCAGTTCACCACCGGGACAGGGGACCACCGGGGAGCTGTTTTTT.